Listed below are T cell receptor beta chains from one sample, sequenced in a study of blood T cell repertoires in COVID-19. Measured with immunoSEQ multiplex PCR; TCRdb has only the in-frame clones, and not every one. The profile covers about 270,000 clones, with 75% to 95% appearing a single time and about 3% taken by the ten largest. The sequenced sample consisted of PBMCs or T cells enriched from blood (not recorded which). The receptors here all came from a man aged 35 to 55 who had been exposed to COVID-19. Each CDR3 is given with its conserved first and last residue. The D gene is left open where the match is weak. Not all rows give a size; the values are once, few, many and, for expanded clones, a class.

v_gene	j_gene	d_gene	abundance	CDR3nt	CDR3aa
TRBV9	TRBJ1-2	.	few	TGTGCCAGCAGCGTAGAAGTGGGGGCCAACTATGGCTACACCTTC	CASSVEVGANYGYTF
TRBV6-6	TRBJ2-1	.	.	TGTGCCAGCAGTTATGGCCCCAATGAGCAGTTCTTC	CASSYGPNEQFF
TRBV7-3	TRBJ2-3	TRBD2	.	TGTGCCAGCAGCCCGGGAGCGGGAGGGCCTTTGGATACGCAGTATTTT	CASSPGAGGPLDTQYF
TRBV7-2	TRBJ2-5	.	.	TGTGCCAGCAGCATCATCGGACTGGGGGGGACCCAGTACTTC	CASSIIGLGGTQYF
TRBV7-3	TRBJ2-1	TRBD2	.	TGTGCCAGCAGCTCCGGGACTATCAATGAGCAGTTCTTC	CASSSGTINEQFF
TRBV14	TRBJ2-7	TRBD1	.	TGTGCCAGCAGCCCAAAGTGGGACAGGGGTCGGGCCGAGCAGTACTTC	CASSPKWDRGRAEQYF
TRBV9	TRBJ1-1	.	once	TGTGCCAGCAGCGTCGGGGGGGTACGAACTGAAGCTTTCTTT	CASSVGGVRTEAFF
TRBV10-3	TRBJ2-7	.	.	TGTGCCATCAGTGAGGCATCAGGGGTGAGCGAGCAGTACTTC	CAISEASGVSEQYF
TRBV27	TRBJ1-5	.	.	TGTGCCAGCAGTTTTAGGGCCTCTACGGGGGTGGACGATCAGCCCCAGCATTTT	CASSFRASTGVDDQPQHF
TRBV21-1	TRBJ2-1	.	once	TGTGCCAGCAGCAATCGGGGCTACAATGAGCAGTTCTTC	CASSNRGYNEQFF